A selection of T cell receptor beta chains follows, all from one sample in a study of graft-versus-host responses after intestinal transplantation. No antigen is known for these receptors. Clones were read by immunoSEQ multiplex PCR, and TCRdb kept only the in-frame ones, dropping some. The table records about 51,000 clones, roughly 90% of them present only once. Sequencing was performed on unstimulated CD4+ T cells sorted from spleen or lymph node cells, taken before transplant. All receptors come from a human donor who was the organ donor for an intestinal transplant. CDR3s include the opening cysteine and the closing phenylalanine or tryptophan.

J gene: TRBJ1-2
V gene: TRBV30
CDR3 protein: CAWSVRSRQGGGYTF

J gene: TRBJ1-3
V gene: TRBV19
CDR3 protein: CASGLLLGNTIYF

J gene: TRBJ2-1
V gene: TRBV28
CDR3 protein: CASSLLSGTSAYNEQFF

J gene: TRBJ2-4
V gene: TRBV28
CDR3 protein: CASSSRQGLKNIQYF

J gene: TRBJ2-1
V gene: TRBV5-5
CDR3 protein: CASSLALAGGPSRNHEQFF

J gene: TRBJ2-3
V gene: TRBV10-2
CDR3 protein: CASRRTYSTTTDTQYF

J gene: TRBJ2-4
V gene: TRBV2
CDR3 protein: CASGREQGAKNIQYF

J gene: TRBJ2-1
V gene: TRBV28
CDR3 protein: CASSGPGVPGNEQFF

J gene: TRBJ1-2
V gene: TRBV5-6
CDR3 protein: CASSLFQGADGYTF

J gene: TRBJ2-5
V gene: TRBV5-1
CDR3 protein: CASSLESGGRTQYF

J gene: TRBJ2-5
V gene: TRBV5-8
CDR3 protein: CASSLALAGLQETQYF

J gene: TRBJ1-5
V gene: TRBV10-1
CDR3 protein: CASSESKVQGGNQPQHF

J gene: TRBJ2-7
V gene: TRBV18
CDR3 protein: CASSPAAFSSYEQYF

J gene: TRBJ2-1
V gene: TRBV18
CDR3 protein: CASSPPTSAGGLGNEQFF

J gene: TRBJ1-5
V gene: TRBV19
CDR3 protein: CASSTITQPQHF

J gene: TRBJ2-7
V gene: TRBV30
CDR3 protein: CAWNPRTGAYEQYF

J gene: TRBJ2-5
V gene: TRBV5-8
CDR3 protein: CASSPFGSGSPETQYF

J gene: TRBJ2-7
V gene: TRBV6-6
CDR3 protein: CASSYGSGGTGEQYF

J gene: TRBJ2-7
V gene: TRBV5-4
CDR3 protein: CASSLSTSLTIEQYF

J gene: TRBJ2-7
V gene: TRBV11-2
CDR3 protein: CASAPGQGITYEQYF

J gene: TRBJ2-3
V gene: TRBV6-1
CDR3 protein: CASSEGTGDTQYF

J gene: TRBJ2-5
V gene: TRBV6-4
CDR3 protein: CASTPRDETQYF

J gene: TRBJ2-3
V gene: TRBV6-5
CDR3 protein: CASSYLNTQYF

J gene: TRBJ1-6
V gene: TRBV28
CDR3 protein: CASSLGDRGNSPLHF

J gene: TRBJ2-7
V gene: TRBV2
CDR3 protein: CASSETRGGEQYF

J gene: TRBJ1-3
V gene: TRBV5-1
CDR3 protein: CASSLDRSSGNTIYF

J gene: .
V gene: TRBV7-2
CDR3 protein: CASSLESGLAYEQYF

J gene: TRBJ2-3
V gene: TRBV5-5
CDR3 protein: CASSPSQDTQYF

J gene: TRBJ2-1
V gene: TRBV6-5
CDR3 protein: CASTYRTGSSYNEQFF

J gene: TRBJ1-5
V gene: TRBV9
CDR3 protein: CASSAQGHNQPQHF

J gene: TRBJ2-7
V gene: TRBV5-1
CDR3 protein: CASSSFYRASSYEQYF

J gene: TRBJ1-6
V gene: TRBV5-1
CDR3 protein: CASSPGTGGNSPLHF

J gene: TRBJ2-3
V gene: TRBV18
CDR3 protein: CASSPFLSSGAAGDTQYF

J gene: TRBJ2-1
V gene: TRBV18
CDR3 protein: CASSPLASGGPNEQFF

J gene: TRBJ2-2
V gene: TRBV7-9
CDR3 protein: CASSLAETGELFF

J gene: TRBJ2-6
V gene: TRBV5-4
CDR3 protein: CASSPSQVSGANVLTF

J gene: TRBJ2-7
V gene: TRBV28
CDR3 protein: CASSTSYYEQYF

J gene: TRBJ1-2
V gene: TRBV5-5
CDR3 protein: CASSLAGTGGSYGYTF

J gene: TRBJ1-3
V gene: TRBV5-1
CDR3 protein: CASSLREAGHPGNTIYF

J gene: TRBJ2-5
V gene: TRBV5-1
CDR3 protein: CASSLETSGAQETQYF

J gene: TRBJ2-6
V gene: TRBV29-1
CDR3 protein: CSVGEGVAGANVLTF

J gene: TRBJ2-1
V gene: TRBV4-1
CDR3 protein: CASSQEGTGGNEQFF

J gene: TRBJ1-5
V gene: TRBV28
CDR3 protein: CASSAPPRGTGINHALNQPQHF

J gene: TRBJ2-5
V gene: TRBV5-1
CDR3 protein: CASSLGPGQETQYF

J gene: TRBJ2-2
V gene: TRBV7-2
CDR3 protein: CASSQLAGGIGGELFF

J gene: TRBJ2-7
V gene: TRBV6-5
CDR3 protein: CASSYQAGPYEQYF

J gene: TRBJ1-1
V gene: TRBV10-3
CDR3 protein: CAISEDTGDTEAFF

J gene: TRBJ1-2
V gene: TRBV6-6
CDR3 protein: CASSGGDGRLYGYTF

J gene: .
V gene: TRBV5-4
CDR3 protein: CASNRERGGVYEQYF

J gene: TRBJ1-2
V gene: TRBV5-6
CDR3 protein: CASSFRTEYYGYTF

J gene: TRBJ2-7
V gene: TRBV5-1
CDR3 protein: CASRTTSGASSYEQYF

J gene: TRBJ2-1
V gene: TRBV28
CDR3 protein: CASSLGLGQGHNEQFF

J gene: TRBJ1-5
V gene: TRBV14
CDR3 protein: CASSQPRSSQPQHF

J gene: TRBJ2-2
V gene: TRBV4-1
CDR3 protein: CASSHQREGVGELFF

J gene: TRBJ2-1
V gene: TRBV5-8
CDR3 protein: CASSLGGSSGSDEQFF

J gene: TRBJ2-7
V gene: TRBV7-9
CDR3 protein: CASSPRQGSSYEQYF

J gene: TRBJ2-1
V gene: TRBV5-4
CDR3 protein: CASSLLGQGYNEQFF

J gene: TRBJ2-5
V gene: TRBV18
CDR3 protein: CASSPGETQYF

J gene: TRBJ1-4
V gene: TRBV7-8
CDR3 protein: CASSLGDSFWFGATNEKLFF